The next 32 T cell receptor beta chains were all read from a single sample in a study of spatial heterogeneity in lung cancer. Documented time point: sample taken at primary tumor resection. Study-wide results and limits: Counts of expanded intratumoral alpha and beta TCRs tracked tumor mutation counts.

Each CDR3 protein gets one entry after TCRdb re-called the 5' RACE reads with MiXCR. The sample gives 20,000 to 25,000 distinct CDR3 sequences, about 4.5% of which show up once; around 10% is in the top ten. For these TCRs, the target antigens are not known. The input for sequencing was lung tumor tissue, taken at surgery. The receptors here all came from a male donor with early-stage non-small cell lung cancer.

There are many counts of this clonotype. One end of the junction varies from germline; a read error may be responsible. The J gene is TRBJ2-4, the V gene TRBV6-2 or TRBV6-3, with D uncertain. This CDR3 is built from 12 residues. Germline CDR1 is MNHEY and CDR2 is SVGEGT. The CDR3 DNA sequence: TGTGCCAGCAGTTACTCGGTCACAGCTCGGCACTTC. Its protein product is CASSYSVTARHF.

The table lists this clonotype with many counts. The chain combines TRBV20-1 with TRBJ1-5; D is undetermined. The length of the CDR3 is 13 residues. CDR1 is DFQATT and CDR2 is SNEGSKA in the germline V gene (reference sequence). Trimming took 1 base from V and 5 from J, leaving 9 bases between them. CDR3 in DNA: TGCAGTGCTAGAGGGGATCTTGATCAGCCCCAGCATTTT. Its protein product is CSARGDLDQPQHF.

This clonotype was detected ten times or more. The chain carries TRBV9 and TRBJ2-3, with 8 bases fitting TRBD2. Looked up from germline, CDR1 is SGDLS and CDR2 is YYNGEE. Germline trimming cut 4 bases from V and 4 bases from J; bases unmatched to any gene: 5. This CDR3 has 14 amino acids. The CDR3 spells CASSRGGLADTQYF. CDR3 DNA sequence: TGTGCCAGCAGCCGGGGGGGCTTGGCAGATACGCAGTATTTT.

The genes are TRBV20-1 and TRBJ2-7; 8 bases fit TRBD1. This CDR3 region has 11 residues. Trimming at V came to 6 bases and at J to 5 bases, leaving 3 bases not matched to a gene. Germline values: CDR1 DFQATT, CDR2 SNEGSKA (reference sequence). CDR3 amino acids: CSAKDRDEQYF. The CDR3 nucleotides are TGCAGTGCAAAGGACAGGGACGAGCAGTACTTC.

This clonotype appeared many times. The CDR3 region is CATSGGQGRSGANVLTF. The DNA for the CDR3 is TGTGCCACCAGTGGGGGACAGGGCCGCTCTGGGGCCAACGTCCTGACTTTC. The rearrangement joins TRBV24-1 to TRBJ2-6; TRBD1 aligns across 9 bases. Germline CDR1 and CDR2: KGHDR and SFDVKD. The CDR3 sequence is 17 residues long. The ends lost 5 bases at V and 0 bases at J; junction bases unmatched: 4.

This chain uses TRBV12-3 or TRBV12-4 with TRBJ2-5; D uncertain. The CDR3 runs to 12 residues. V lost 3 bases and J lost 1, with 3 bases in between. The DNA for the CDR3 is TGTGCCAGCAGTTTCGCCCAAGAGACCCAGTACTTC. The encoded protein is CASSFAQETQYF.

This clonotype appeared many times. In nucleotides, the CDR3 is TGTGCCAGCAGTTTTCGGGGGAATGAGCAGTTCTTC. It encodes CASSFRGNEQFF. The genes are TRBV12-3 or TRBV12-4 and TRBJ2-1; maybe TRBD2 (6 bases). The V gene lost 3 bases and the J gene lost 7 bases, with 7 bases spanning the gap. The CDR3 length is 12 residues.

There are many counts of this clonotype. V and J are TRBV2 and TRBJ1-2; TRBD1 matches 8 bases. The CDR3 totals 12 residues. The V gene's germline CDR1 is SNHLY and CDR2 FYNNEI. The V and J ends lost 6 bases and 7 bases, in that order; junction bases with no gene match: 4. The CDR3 DNA sequence: TGTGCCAGCAGCCAGGGACAGGCTGGCTACACCTTC. This translates into CASSQGQAGYTF.

This clonotype was observed many times. The chain combines TRBV29-1 with TRBJ1-1, with a weak D call TRBD1 (5 bases). The CDR3 extends over 11 amino acids. CDR1 and CDR2 (germline): SQVTM, ANQGSEA. The CDR3 nucleotides read TGCAGTGGGGGAGGCGGGCCTGAAGCTTTCTTT. As protein: CSGGGGPEAFF.

At least ten counts were recorded for this clonotype. The chain links TRBV5-1 to TRBJ2-4; the match to TRBD2 covers 10 bases. In germline, CDR1 is SGHRS, CDR2 YFSETQ. V was pared by 2 bases and J by 0 bases, with 14 bases of the junction left unmatched. There are 20 residues in the CDR3. The CDR3 DNA reads as TGCGCCAGCAGCTTACGCCCCGGGCTAGCGGGGGATTTAGCCAAAAACATTCAGTACTTC. This codes for CASSLRPGLAGDLAKNIQYF.

This clonotype was counted ten times or more. V is TRBV20-1 and J is TRBJ1-6; perhaps TRBD1 as D (6 bases). The germline V gene has CDR1 DFQATT and CDR2 SNEGSKA (reference sequence). The CDR3 has 12 residues. Deletions cut 7 bases from V and 7 bases from J, with 11 bases between. CDR3 amino acids: CSVGQRNSPLHF. CDR3 coding DNA: TGCAGTGTCGGACAGCGCAATTCACCCCTCCACTTT.

This clonotype was observed many times. The chain has TRBV29-1 and TRBJ2-3; 7 bases line up with TRBD2. CDR3 length: 16 residues. The trim removed 2 bases at V and 2 bases at J, leaving 10 bases unmatched. Germline lookup yields CDR1 SQVTM and CDR2 ANQGSEA. This CDR3 reads CSVESPASGVTDTQYF. CDR3 sequence (DNA): TGCAGCGTTGAATCCCCCGCTAGCGGAGTCACAGATACGCAGTATTTT.

This clonotype was detected ten times or more. This chain joins TRBV7-3 and TRBJ2-3; TRBD2 agrees at 7 bases. The J segment lost 5 bases and the V segment lost 5 bases, leaving 16 bases of the junction unmatched. The CDR3 has 17 amino acids. The germline V gene encodes CDR1 SGHTA and CDR2 FQGTGA. DNA of the CDR3: TGTGCCAGCAGCCTAGTTGGGCAGTCCCCGGGGGGAGATACGCAGTATTTT. Translation gives CASSLVGQSPGGDTQYF.

This clonotype was detected ten times or more. This chain joins TRBV28 and TRBJ1-2; D unclear. V lost 1 base to trimming and J lost 8 bases, with 17 bases between them. The CDR3 consists of 15 residues. CDR1 is MDHEN and CDR2 is SYDVKM in the germline V gene. CDR3 DNA sequence: TGTGCCAGCAGTTTATCCCCCCCGCTGTTCCGGGGCTACACCTTC. It yields the protein CASSLSPPLFRGYTF.

This clonotype has a count of ten or more. The chain joins TRBV12-3 or TRBV12-4 to TRBJ2-7; no definite D call. V lost 5 bases, J lost 3 bases, and 8 bases lay in between. CDR3 length: 12 residues. CDR3 coding DNA: TGTGCCAGCAGTCATGGGATCTACGAGCAGTACTTC. Amino acids: CASSHGIYEQYF.

This clonotype was counted at least ten times. The chain carries TRBV5-5 and TRBJ1-1; no clear D gene. V lost 0 bases to trimming and J lost 1 base, with 7 bases between them. The germline V gene has CDR1 SGHKS and CDR2 YYEKEE (reference sequence). The CDR3 sequence is 14 residues long. CDR3 protein: CASSLDWGNTEAFF. The DNA for the CDR3 is TGTGCCAGCAGCTTGGATTGGGGGAACACTGAAGCTTTCTTT.

By frequency in the sample, this clonotype is medium-sized. The gene calls are TRBV12-3 or TRBV12-4 and TRBJ2-1; 8 nucleotides align to TRBD2. The CDR3 spans 15 residues. V was clipped by 4 bases and J by 8 bases; unmatched bases: 10. In DNA form, the CDR3 reads TGTGCCAGCAGTTCGGGAAGCGGGAGAACCCATGAGCAGTTCTTC. It codes for CASSSGSGRTHEQFF.

There are many counts of this clonotype. This chain links TRBV18 with TRBJ2-5, with TRBD1 as a possible D gene (5 bases). The CDR3 is 13 amino acids. V was cut by 6 bases and J by 1 base, with 9 bases left in between. Germline CDR1 KGHSH, CDR2 LQKENI. The CDR3 sequence: CASSQGFQETQYF. The DNA for the CDR3 is TGTGCCAGCTCCCAGGGATTCCAAGAGACCCAGTACTTC.

V gene TRBV24-1 combines with J gene TRBJ1-2; TRBD1 matches 7 bases. The CDR3 has 13 amino acids. Looked up from germline, CDR1 is KGHDR and CDR2 is SFDVKD. With 0 bases clipped from V and 8 bases from J, the junction kept 2 bases outside the gene matches. The CDR3 here is CATSDLQGEGYTF. CDR3 in DNA: TGTGCCACCAGTGATTTGCAGGGGGAAGGCTACACCTTC.

This clonotype came up many times. The chain joins TRBV7-6 to TRBJ1-6; possibly TRBD1 for D (5 bases). The V gene lost 5 bases and the J gene lost 0 bases, with 17 bases spanning the gap. CDR3 length: 18 residues. The germline V gene has CDR1 SGHVS and CDR2 FNYEAQ. CDR3 DNA: TGTGCCAGCAGCCTGTTGGGGCCCGTGAGCTCCTATAATTCACCCCTCCACTTT. This gives the protein CASSLLGPVSSYNSPLHF.

In its sample, this clonotype was seen many times. The chain links TRBV13 to TRBJ2-3, with TRBD2 as a possible D gene (6 bases). The CDR3 runs 14 residues. V was clipped by 6 bases and J by 6 bases, with 16 bases between them. Germline CDR1 and CDR2: PRHDT and FYEKMQ (reference sequence). CDR3 protein: CASRKGTGPDTQYF. The CDR3 DNA is TGTGCCAGCAGAAAGGGGACTGGGCCCGATACGCAGTATTTT.

The chain combines TRBV29-1 with TRBJ2-1; no reliable D call. V shed 8 bases and J shed 2 bases, with 16 bases lying between them. The CDR3 spans 14 residues. Germline CDR1 SQVTM, CDR2 ANQGSEA. The CDR3 DNA reads TGCAGCTCCCGGACCCCCCGGACCTACAATGAGCAGTTCTTC. Its protein product is CSSRTPRTYNEQFF.

Comments on this clonotype: This may stem from a read error, because a much larger clone lies one nucleotide away. The chain links TRBV20-1 to TRBJ2-3; D is perhaps TRBD2 (6 bases). In germline, CDR1 is DFQATT, CDR2 SNEGSKA (reference sequence). The CDR3 runs 14 residues. The V gene lost 5 bases and the J gene lost 2 bases, with 14 bases spanning the gap. In DNA, the CDR3 is TGCAGTGCTTGGCCTAGCGCCAACACAGATACGCAGTATTTT. It encodes CSAWPSANTDTQYF.

Many counts were recorded for this clonotype. One junction end does not reproduce the germline sequence, and a read error may be involved. This chain connects TRBV20-1 to TRBJ2-1; 10 nucleotides agree with TRBD2. The CDR3 contains 11 residues. Per germline, CDR1 DFQATT and CDR2 SNEGSKA (reference sequence). The CDR3 sequence is CSAAPLAGPLF. The CDR3 DNA is TGCAGTGCTGCCCCACTAGCGGGACCCCTCTTC.

This clonotype was counted ten times or more. This chain uses TRBV27 with TRBJ1-5; 7 bases agree with TRBD1. Trimming cost V 4 bases and J 0 bases; bases outside gene matches: 6. The CDR3 is 16 residues long. Looked up from germline, CDR1 is MNHEY and CDR2 is SMNVEV (reference sequence). In DNA form, the CDR3 reads TGTGCCAGCAGTTGGACAGGAGGGCTTAGCAATCAGCCCCAGCATTTT. Translation: CASSWTGGLSNQPQHF.

This clonotype is termed medium-sized. The rearrangement links TRBV28 to TRBJ1-1; TRBD1 might be the D (5 bases). This CDR3 spans 15 amino acids. Germline loops: CDR1 MDHEN, CDR2 SYDVKM. The V end lost 6 bases, the J end lost 3 bases, and 17 bases lay between the germline ends. CDR3 region: CASRLRGPFHTEAFF. The CDR3 region has the DNA TGTGCCAGCAGACTGCGGGGCCCTTTTCACACTGAAGCTTTCTTT.

There are a few counts of this clonotype. The rearrangement joins TRBV19 to TRBJ1-4, with 9 positions matching TRBD1. The germline V gene has CDR1 LNHDA and CDR2 SQIVND (reference sequence). There are 12 residues in the CDR3. V shed 9 bases, J shed 10 bases, and the junction held 6 bases outside the gene matches. CDR3 sequence reads: CASRDRVAKLFF. The CDR3 DNA follows: TGTGCCAGCCGGGACAGGGTGGCAAAACTGTTTTTT.

Within the sample, this clonotype is medium-sized. The gene calls are TRBV27 and TRBJ1-1; D remains ambiguous. V dropped 5 bases and J dropped 0 bases, with 16 bases sitting between them. This CDR3 region has 16 residues. Germline assignment: CDR1 MNHEY and CDR2 SMNVEV (reference sequence). CDR3 sequence reads: CASSLRALALNTEAFF. CDR3 in DNA: TGTGCCAGCAGTCTCCGGGCCCTTGCCTTGAACACTGAAGCTTTCTTT.

This clonotype has a count of ten or more. The chain employs TRBV7-2 and TRBJ1-5; TRBD1 matches at 7 bases. The germline V gene has CDR1 SGHTA and CDR2 FQGNSA. V lost 5 bases to trimming and J lost 1 base; unmatched junction nucleotides: 8. The CDR3 covers 16 residues. CDR3 sequence (DNA): TGTGCCAGCAGCCATGAGGGGGCGAGGAGCAATCAGCCCCAGCATTTT. As protein: CASSHEGARSNQPQHF.

This clonotype was observed at least ten times. The chain joins TRBV28 to TRBJ1-5; TRBD1 might be the D (5 bases). Trimming took off 1 base at V and 7 bases at J, with 17 bases between the two ends. CDR1 is MDHEN, CDR2 SYDVKM, per germline. This CDR3 has 16 amino acids. CDR3 sequence: CASSLYGALMLQPQHF. DNA for the CDR3: TGTGCCAGCAGTTTATATGGGGCGCTAATGCTGCAGCCCCAGCATTTT.

This clonotype appeared many times. The chain has TRBV7-8 and TRBJ2-3; 7 bases are a match to TRBD1. Unmatched junction bases numbered 3, after V lost 5 bases and J lost 4 bases. The CDR3 runs to 13 residues. CDR1 is SGHVS, CDR2 FQNEAQ, per germline. The CDR3 DNA follows: TGTGCCAGCAGCGTCGACAGGGCAGATACGCAGTATTTT. It encodes CASSVDRADTQYF.

This clonotype has just a few counts. This chain connects TRBV18 to TRBJ1-2; D ambiguous. Between the trimmed V and J ends, which lost 2 bases and 0 bases, there was a span of 10 bases. CDR3 length: 15 residues. The germline gives CDR1 KGHSH, CDR2 LQKENI. The CDR3 region is CASSPVPRANYGYTF. The CDR3 DNA follows: TGTGCCAGCTCACCAGTCCCCCGCGCTAACTATGGCTACACCTTC.